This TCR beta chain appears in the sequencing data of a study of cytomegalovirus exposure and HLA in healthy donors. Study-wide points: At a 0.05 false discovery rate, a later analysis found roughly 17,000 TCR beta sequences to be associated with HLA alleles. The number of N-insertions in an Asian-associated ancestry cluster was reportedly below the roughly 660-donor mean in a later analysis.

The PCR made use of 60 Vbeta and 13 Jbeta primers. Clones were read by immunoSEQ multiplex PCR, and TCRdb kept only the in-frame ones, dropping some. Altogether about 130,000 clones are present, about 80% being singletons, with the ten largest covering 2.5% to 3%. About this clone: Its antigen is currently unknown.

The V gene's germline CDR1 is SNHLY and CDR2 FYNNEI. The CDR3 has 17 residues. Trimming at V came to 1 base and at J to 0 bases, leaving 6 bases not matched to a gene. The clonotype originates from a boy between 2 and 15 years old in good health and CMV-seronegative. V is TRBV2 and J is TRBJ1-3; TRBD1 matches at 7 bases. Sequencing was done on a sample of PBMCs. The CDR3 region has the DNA TGTGCCAGCAGTGAAGGGACAGGTTCAAACTCTGGAAACACCATATATTTT. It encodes CASSEGTGSNSGNTIYF.